This T cell receptor beta chain emerged from a study of T cell repertoires in cytomegalovirus infection. On the study more broadly: In public TCR beta signatures, there were indications of both CMV infection and matching HLA type.

This clonotype was observed a few times. TCRdb reanalysed the reads using MiXCR and keeps one entry per CDR3 protein. The sample has over 85,000 distinct CDR3 sequences, more than 15% seen once. This CDR3 has 14 amino acids. Germline V gives CDR1 DFQATT, CDR2 SNEGSKA (reference sequence). V lost 1 base, J lost 0 bases, and 9 bases lay in between. V is TRBV20-1 and J is TRBJ2-5, with D perhaps given as TRBD1 or TRBD2 (5 bases each). This clonotype was sampled from a human donor in good health (CMV status not recorded). Some clones in this sample may be carry-over from other donors' samples. The specimen sequenced was PBMCs. CDR3 sequence: CSARGDGNQETQYF. CDR3 DNA sequence: TGCAGTGCTAGAGGGGACGGGAACCAAGAGACCCAGTACTTC.